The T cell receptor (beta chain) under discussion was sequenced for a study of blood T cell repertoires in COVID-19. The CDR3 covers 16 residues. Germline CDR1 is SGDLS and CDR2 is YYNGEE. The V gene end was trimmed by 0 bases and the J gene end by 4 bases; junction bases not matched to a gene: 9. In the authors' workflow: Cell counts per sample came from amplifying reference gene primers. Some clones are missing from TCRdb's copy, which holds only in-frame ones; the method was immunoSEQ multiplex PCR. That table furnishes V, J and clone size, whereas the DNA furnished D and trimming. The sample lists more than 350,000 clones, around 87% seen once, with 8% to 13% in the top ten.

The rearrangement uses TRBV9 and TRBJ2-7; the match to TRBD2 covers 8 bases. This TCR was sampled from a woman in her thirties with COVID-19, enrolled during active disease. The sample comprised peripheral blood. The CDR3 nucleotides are TGTGCCAGCAGCGTAGCTAGTAGCGGGAAATCTTACGAGCAGTACTTC. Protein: CASSVASSGKSYEQYF.